Below are 32 T cell receptor beta chains sequenced from a single sample in a study of prognosis after radiotherapy for stage I lung cancer listed by TCRdb under 2021. These reads were obtained on an Illumina HiSeq 3000. Two rounds of multiplex PCR were performed to amplify the TCR beta CDR3 region from genomic DNA. The first PCR round used primers specific to each TRBV and TRBJ gene, with sequences filed in Chinese patent CN105087789A. In TCRdb, the public reads were trimmed at Q25 with fastp and aligned with MiXCR, with productive beta chains retained. Rows are combined by CDR3 protein, so each entry shows the most common genes and DNA. The table for this sample lists roughly 15,000 distinct CDR3 sequences; around 30% of them were counted only once. The ten largest make up around a quarter of the sample. The material was PBMCs, obtained before or after stereotactic body radiation therapy (not recorded which). Source of these receptors: a donor over 45 with non-small cell lung cancer.

Concerning this clonotype itself: A far bigger clonotype differs at one base, so this is likely a read error. The V and J genes are TRBV6-4 and TRBJ1-2; D ambiguous. This CDR3 is built from 13 residues. The V gene's germline CDR1 is MRHNA and CDR2 SNTAGT. Trimming pared 7 bases from V and 5 bases from J, leaving 14 bases between. The CDR3 nucleotides are TGTGCCAGCAACAACCGGAAAAAATATGGCTACACCTTC. Its translation is CASNNRKKYGYTF.

This clonotype was counted at least ten times. This chain links TRBV5-1 with TRBJ2-1; TRBD2 agrees at 13 bases. The junction had 4 bases not matched to a gene; V was cut back by 7 bases and J by 6 bases. The CDR3 contains 14 residues. Germline V lookup: CDR1 SGHRS, CDR2 YFSETQ. In nucleotides, the CDR3 is TGCGCCAGCTTGGGACTAGCGGGGTCCAATGAGCAGTTCTTC. The encoded protein is CASLGLAGSNEQFF.

V and J are TRBV7-2 and TRBJ2-4, with 7 positions matching TRBD1. The germline V gene encodes CDR1 SGHTA and CDR2 FQGNSA. V lost 5 bases, J lost 5 bases, and 21 bases stayed unmatched. CDR3 length equals 19 residues. The DNA for the CDR3 is TGTGCCAGCAGCCTAGGGGCCGGCAGGGGGTTCGAGACCCAAAACATTCAGTACTTC. Its translation is CASSLGAGRGFETQNIQYF.

This clonotype has at least ten counts. This chain links TRBV7-2 with TRBJ2-7, with D maybe TRBD2 (5 bases). Trimming took 5 bases from V and 6 from J, leaving 11 bases between them. Looked up from germline, CDR1 is SGHTA and CDR2 is FQGNSA. There are 12 residues in the CDR3. CDR3 protein: CASSNFGGEQYF. The CDR3 bases are TGTGCCAGCAGCAACTTCGGAGGCGAGCAGTACTTC. Full variable domain (missing parts from reference TRBV7-2 and TRBJ2-7): GAGVSQSPSNKVTEKGKDVELRCDPISGHTALYWYRQSLGQGLEFLIYFQGNSAPDKSGLPSDRFSAERTGGSVSTLTIQRTQQEDSAVYLCASSNFGGEQYFGPGTRLTVT.

This clonotype was counted at least ten times. The rearrangement links TRBV5-4 to TRBJ1-1; 8 bases agree with TRBD1. There are 13 residues in the CDR3. The ends lost 5 bases at V and 6 bases at J; junction bases unmatched: 6. The germline CDR1 and CDR2 sequences are SGHNT and YYREEE (reference sequence). CDR3 sequence reads: CASRRQGWPEAFF. As DNA, the CDR3 is TGTGCCAGCAGACGACAGGGGTGGCCTGAAGCTTTCTTT.

At least ten counts were recorded for this clonotype. The chain employs TRBV6-1 and TRBJ1-5; D call uncertain. CDR1 and CDR2 from the germline V gene are MNHNS and SASEGT. The CDR3 contains 18 residues. V was cut by 1 base and J by 2 bases, with 18 bases left in between. The CDR3 DNA reads as TGTGCCAGCAGTGAAGAGTGGGGAAACCATGGCGGCAATCAGCCCCAGCATTTT. Residues: CASSEEWGNHGGNQPQHF.

This clonotype was counted ten times or more. The CDR3 region is CASSWGQGAKYTGELFF. The DNA of the CDR3 is TGTGCCAGCAGTTGGGGACAGGGGGCCAAATACACCGGGGAGCTGTTTTTT. This rearrangement joins TRBV12-3 or TRBV12-4 to TRBJ2-2, with 12 bases identical to TRBD1. The CDR3 is 17 amino acids. Trimming removed 4 bases from V and 3 bases from J; junction bases left unmatched: 6.

Comment on this clonotype: This may be a read error, as it is one base from a much larger clone. The chain carries TRBV20-1 and TRBJ1-1; D remains ambiguous. Germline V gives CDR1 DFQATT, CDR2 SNEGSKA (reference sequence). This CDR3 has 10 amino acids. The ends were cut back, 7 bases at V and 3 bases at J, with 6 bases in the middle. The CDR3 loop reads CSVTYTEAFF. CDR3 in DNA: TGCAGTGTAACTTACACTGAAGCTTTCTTT.

Turning to this clonotype: One end of the junction fails to match germline, which may point to a read error. V and J are TRBV6-5 and TRBJ2-1; TRBD2 matches 13 bases. The CDR3 sequence is 17 residues long. The germline gives CDR1 MNHEY, CDR2 SVGAGI. CDR3 sequence: CASSYSGLAGVYNELFF. DNA of the CDR3: TGTGCCAGCAGTTACTCCGGACTAGCGGGAGTCTACAATGAGCTGTTCTTC.

The chain carries TRBV15 and TRBJ2-5, with 11 nucleotides matching TRBD2. CDR3 size: 16 residues. V lost 6 bases, J lost 1 base, and 7 bases stayed unmatched. Germline V lookup: CDR1 LNHNV, CDR2 YYDKDF (reference sequence). CDR3: CATRRTSGRGQETQYF. The DNA of the CDR3 is TGTGCCACCAGAAGAACTAGCGGGAGAGGCCAAGAGACCCAGTACTTC.

In its sample, this clonotype was seen many times. The chain uses TRBV19 and TRBJ1-5; D gene uncertain. This CDR3 spans 13 amino acids. V lost 3 bases, J lost 4 bases, and 7 bases lay in between. Germline CDR1 reads LNHDA; CDR2 reads SQIVND (reference sequence). CDR3 residues: CASSIQRNQPQHF. CDR3 coding DNA: TGTGCCAGTAGTATCCAACGGAATCAGCCCCAGCATTTT.

Ten or more counts support this clonotype. The CDR3 DNA is TGTGCCAGCCAGGAAGGGGATGGGTACGAGCAGTACTTC. Translating it yields CASQEGDGYEQYF. This chain uses TRBV28 with TRBJ2-7, with a tentative D call TRBD1 (5 bases). The CDR3 sequence is 13 residues long. Germline assignment: CDR1 MDHEN and CDR2 SYDVKM. Trimming stripped 8 bases from V and 4 bases from J, with 15 bases between.

There are many counts of this clonotype. This chain links TRBV27 with TRBJ1-1, with D perhaps matching TRBD1 (6 bases). Trimming pared 5 bases from V and 6 bases from J, leaving 13 bases between. CDR3 length: 13 amino acids. Germline V lookup: CDR1 MNHEY, CDR2 SMNVEV (reference sequence). CDR3 sequence: CASSLTGTPEAFF. The CDR3 DNA sequence: TGTGCCAGCAGTCTAACAGGGACTCCTGAAGCTTTCTTT.

This clonotype came up many times. The chain has TRBV5-5 and TRBJ2-7; 7 bases map to TRBD1. Trimming removed 0 bases from V and 2 bases from J; junction bases left unmatched: 2. In germline, CDR1 is SGHKS, CDR2 YYEKEE (reference sequence). The CDR3 loop spans 14 amino acids. CDR3 residues: CASSLGDRAYEQYF. CDR3 coding DNA: TGTGCCAGCAGCTTGGGGGACAGAGCCTACGAGCAGTACTTC.

This clonotype showed up just a few times. A much larger clone lies a single base off, so this may be a read error. V gene TRBV6-2 or TRBV6-3 combines with J gene TRBJ1-2; TRBD1 aligns across 7 bases. Trimming cost V 8 bases and J 3 bases; bases outside gene matches: 18. The germline CDR1 and CDR2 sequences are MNHEY and SVGEGT. The CDR3 length is 17 residues. CDR3 sequence reads: CASWGPTGTEKYYGYTF. In nucleotides, the CDR3 is TGTGCCAGCTGGGGGCCCACAGGGACAGAGAAGTACTATGGCTACACCTTC.

This clonotype was observed many times. The rearrangement uses TRBV30 and TRBJ1-1, with D perhaps matching TRBD1 (5 bases). Germline lookup yields CDR1 GTSNPN and CDR2 SVGIG (reference sequence). V dropped 4 bases and J dropped 10 bases, with 19 bases sitting between them. CDR3 length: 13 amino acids. Here the CDR3 DNA reads TGTGCCTGGAATCATGGGGCCAACCAGGGAGCTTTCTTT. This codes for CAWNHGANQGAFF. The full variable domain, completed using reference TRBV30 and TRBJ1-1, is SQTIHQWPATLVQPVGSPLSLECTVEGTSNPNLYWYRQAAGRGLQLLFYSVGIGQISSEVPQNLSASRPQDRQFILSSKKLLLSDSGFYLCAWNHGANQGAFFGQGTRLTVV.

This clonotype showed up many times. The chain carries TRBV5-1 and TRBJ2-1; no clear D gene. The germline V gene has CDR1 SGHRS and CDR2 YFSETQ. The CDR3 runs to 16 residues. Trimming left V 4 bases short and J 5 bases short, with 19 bases between. The CDR3 sequence is CASSVRTTRENNEQFF. The CDR3 DNA follows: TGCGCCAGCAGCGTTAGAACTACGCGTGAAAACAATGAGCAGTTCTTC.

This clonotype was recorded at least ten times. The gene calls are TRBV9 and TRBJ1-3; a weak D match, TRBD1 (5 bases). V shed 3 bases and J shed 6 bases, with 10 bases lying between them. Germline V gene lookup returns CDR1 SGDLS and CDR2 YYNGEE. CDR3 length: 13 residues. The DNA of the CDR3 is TGTGCCAGCAGCGACCTGACAGAAAACACCATATATTTT. Protein product: CASSDLTENTIYF.

This clonotype qualifies as medium-sized. The chain joins TRBV20-1 to TRBJ2-2; 9 bases are a match to TRBD2. CDR3 size: 15 residues. V lost 5 bases to trimming and J lost 6 bases; unmatched junction nucleotides: 10. Germline CDR1 and CDR2: DFQATT and SNEGSKA (reference sequence). Here the CDR3 DNA reads TGCAGTGCTGAGAATAGCGGGGGAGGGTCCGGGGAGCTGTTTTTT. Its protein is CSAENSGGGSGELFF.

Concerning this clonotype: A far larger clone differs by one base, so this is likely a read error. The rearrangement joins TRBV6-2 or TRBV6-3 to TRBJ1-1, with 7 bases fitting TRBD1. There are 13 residues in the CDR3. CDR1 MNHEY and CDR2 SVGEGT come from the germline V gene. The CDR3 region has the DNA TGTGCCAGCAGTTCGCAGGGGGACACTAAAGCTTTCTTT. Its protein is CASSSQGDTKAFF.

This clonotype is deemed medium-sized. This sequence joins TRBV7-8 and TRBJ2-3; D unclear. This CDR3 region has 13 residues. V lost 5 bases and J 6 bases, leaving 12 bases between the germline ends. The V gene's germline CDR1 is SGHVS and CDR2 FQNEAQ. CDR3 bases: TGTGCCAGCAGCCCTCAGCAGGTGGATACGCAGTATTTT. Translating gives CASSPQQVDTQYF.

This clonotype was seen repeatedly, ten times or more. The V and J genes are TRBV27 and TRBJ1-1, with D unclear. This CDR3 spans 14 amino acids. V was clipped by 5 bases and J by 5 bases, with 15 bases between them. Germline CDR1 and CDR2: MNHEY and SMNVEV (reference sequence). The CDR3 DNA is TGTGCCAGCAGTCCCAATGAAGTGATTACTGAAGCTTTCTTT. This encodes CASSPNEVITEAFF.

By sample fraction, this clonotype is medium-sized. The chain has TRBV6-1 and TRBJ2-7; possibly TRBD2 for D (5 bases). CDR3 length equals 12 residues. V shed 6 bases and J shed 1 base, with 7 bases lying between them. Germline V lookup: CDR1 MNHNS, CDR2 SASEGT. CDR3 nucleotide sequence: TGTGCCAGCAGCGGGATGTCCTACGAGCAGTACTTC. Translation gives CASSGMSYEQYF.

Comment on this clonotype: This is likely an artifact of a read error, given a far larger clone one base away. V and J are TRBV6-4 and TRBJ2-1; D not resolved. This CDR3 spans 18 amino acids. CDR1 and CDR2 (germline): MRHNA, SNTAGT. The CDR3 region has the DNA TGTGTCAGCAGACGTCTCCTAGTGGCGGCTAGCTCCTACAATGAGCAGTTCTTC. This translates into CVSRRLLVAASSYNEQFF.

With respect to this clonotype: This sequence is one base from a far larger clone and is likely a read error. This sequence joins TRBV6-2 or TRBV6-3 and TRBJ2-3; 14 nucleotides agree with TRBD2. CDR3 size: 16 residues. Germline V CDR1 and CDR2: MNHEY, SVGEGT. As DNA, the CDR3 is TGTGCCAGCAGTTACCGGACTAGCGGGAGGCCAGAAACGCAGTATTTT. It codes for CASSYRTSGRPETQYF.

This clonotype occurred many times. The chain carries TRBV10-3 and TRBJ2-2; TRBD2 aligns across 7 bases. Germline CDR1 reads ENHRY; CDR2 reads SYGVKD. Trimming at V came to 3 bases and at J to 7 bases, leaving 5 bases not matched to a gene. This CDR3 region has 14 residues. CDR3 nucleotide sequence: TGTGCCATCAGTGACGGGAGGCCGGGCGGGGAGCTGTTTTTT. Translated: CAISDGRPGGELFF.

The sample holds many counts of this clonotype. The rearrangement links TRBV20-1 to TRBJ1-4; D is possibly TRBD1 (6 bases). CDR3 length: 13 amino acids. CDR1 DFQATT and CDR2 SNEGSKA come from the germline V gene (reference sequence). V lost 6 bases, J lost 3 bases, and 11 bases lay in between. The CDR3: CSAGGAPNEKLFF. The CDR3 DNA reads TGCAGTGCGGGGGGGGCTCCTAATGAAAAACTGTTTTTT.

Comments on this clonotype: At one end, the junction sequence differs from germline, possibly due to a read error. The rearrangement joins TRBV28 to TRBJ2-2, with 7 bases that match TRBD2. The germline V gene encodes CDR1 MDHEN and CDR2 SYDVKM. This CDR3 is built from 15 residues. CDR3 sequence (DNA): TGTGCCAGCACCCACAGCGGGATGAACACCGTGGAGCTGTTTTTC. Encoded protein: CASTHSGMNTVELFF.

On this clonotype: One junction end does not reproduce the germline sequence, and a read error may be involved. The chain has TRBV4-3 and TRBJ2-1; possibly TRBD1 or TRBD2 for D (5 bases each). Germline V CDR1 and CDR2: LGHNA, YSLEER. This CDR3 contains 15 residues. CDR3 region: CAISLGRNPYNERFF. In DNA, the CDR3 is TGCGCCATCAGCCTGGGACGAAACCCTTACAATGAGCGGTTCTTC.

This clonotype was picked up many times. The chain uses TRBV10-3 and TRBJ1-5; 7 nucleotides match TRBD1. The CDR3 sequence is 14 residues long. J gave up 5 bases and V 7 bases, and 8 bases lay outside the gene matches. CDR1 is ENHRY, CDR2 SYGVKD, per germline. The CDR3 sequence is CAIKAAGTDQPQHF. Here the CDR3 DNA reads TGTGCCATCAAAGCCGCAGGGACAGATCAGCCCCAGCATTTT.

This clonotype qualifies as medium-sized. V usage is TRBV20-1 and J usage is TRBJ2-1, with 10 bases that match TRBD2. With V trimmed by 6 bases and J by 8 bases, 10 bases remained unmatched. Per the germline V gene, CDR1 is DFQATT and CDR2 is SNEGSKA (reference sequence). CDR3 length equals 14 residues. CDR3 sequence reads: CSAFWASGSYEQFF. As DNA, the CDR3 is TGCAGTGCCTTTTGGGCTAGCGGGAGTTATGAGCAGTTCTTC.

CDR3 region: CASSEEARGTQYF. The CDR3 DNA follows: TGTGCCAGCAGTGAAGAGGCTAGAGGGACCCAGTACTTC. This chain joins TRBV6-1 and TRBJ2-5; no reliable D call. CDR1 is MNHNS and CDR2 is SASEGT in the germline V gene. The V gene lost 1 base and the J gene lost 7 bases, with 10 bases spanning the gap. The CDR3 totals 13 residues.